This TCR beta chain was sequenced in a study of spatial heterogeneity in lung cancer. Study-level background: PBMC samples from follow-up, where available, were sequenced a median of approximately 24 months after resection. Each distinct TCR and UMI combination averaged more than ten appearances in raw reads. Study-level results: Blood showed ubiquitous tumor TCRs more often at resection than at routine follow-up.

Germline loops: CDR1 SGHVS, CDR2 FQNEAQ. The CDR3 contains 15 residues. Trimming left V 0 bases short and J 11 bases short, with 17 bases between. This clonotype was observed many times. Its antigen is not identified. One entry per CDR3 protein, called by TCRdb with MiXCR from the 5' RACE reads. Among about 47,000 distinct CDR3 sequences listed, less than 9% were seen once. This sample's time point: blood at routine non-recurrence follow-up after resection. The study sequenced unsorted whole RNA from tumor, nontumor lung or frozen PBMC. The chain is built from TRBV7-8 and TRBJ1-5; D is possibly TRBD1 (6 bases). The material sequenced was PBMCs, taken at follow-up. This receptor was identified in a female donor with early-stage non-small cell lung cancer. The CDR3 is CASSLAQTGGLSQHF. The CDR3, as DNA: TGTGCCAGCAGCTTAGCACAGACGGGGGGCTTGTCCCAGCATTTT.